These 20 T cell receptor beta chains came from one sample sequenced in a study of T cells after yellow fever vaccination. TCRdb used MiXCR to reprocess the 5' RACE reads, holding one entry per CDR3 protein. The sample lists tens of thousands of distinct CDR3 sequences; roughly 7.3% were seen once. The sequences come from CD8+ T cells sorted from PBMCs, collected 15 days after the yellow fever booster vaccination. The receptors here all came from a man under 40 who received the YFV17D yellow fever vaccine.

The chain couples TRBV4-1 to TRBJ1-3; the D is unclear. This CDR3 has 18 amino acids. Germline V gene sequence: CDR1 MGHRA, CDR2 YSYEKL. Deletions cut 0 bases from V and 0 bases from J, with 15 bases between. The chain's CDR3 is CASSQDPARVFSGNTIYF. The CDR3 region has the DNA TGCGCCAGCAGCCAAGATCCGGCCCGGGTTTTCTCTGGAAACACCATATATTTT.

This clonotype showed up many times. The V and J genes are TRBV27 and TRBJ2-1, with D unclear. V was shortened by 5 bases and J by 7 bases, with 9 bases between the two germline ends. CDR1 is MNHEY, CDR2 SMNVEV, per germline (reference sequence). The CDR3 has 12 amino acids. CDR3 sequence reads: CASSAHSNEQFF. The CDR3 nucleotides read TGTGCCAGCAGTGCACACTCTAATGAGCAGTTCTTC.

V is TRBV5-4 and J is TRBJ2-6; D is perhaps TRBD1 (5 bases). The germline V gene encodes CDR1 SGHNT and CDR2 YYREEE (reference sequence). CDR3 length: 16 amino acids. V lost 2 bases to trimming and J lost 0 bases, with 9 bases between them. CDR3 DNA: TGTGCCAGCAGCTTTGACAGAGCCTCTGGGGCCAACGTCCTGACTTTC. It translates to CASSFDRASGANVLTF.

In its sample, this clonotype was seen many times. V gene TRBV2 combines with J gene TRBJ1-5; 11 nucleotides agree with TRBD1. J was trimmed by 7 bases and V by 6 bases; bases with no gene match: 8. CDR3 length equals 15 residues. Germline CDR1 SNHLY, CDR2 FYNNEI. The CDR3 DNA reads as TGTGCCAGCAGGGTGGACAGGGGGCCGAGGCAGCCCCAGCATTTT. Its translation is CASRVDRGPRQPQHF.

This clonotype appeared many times. This sequence joins TRBV28 and TRBJ2-7; D unresolved. The CDR3 runs 14 residues. The germline V and J ends were trimmed by 2 bases and 2 bases, with 10 bases remaining between them. CDR1 MDHEN and CDR2 SYDVKM come from the germline V gene. CDR3 protein: CASSLDGPPYEQYF. CDR3 nucleotides: TGTGCCAGCAGTTTAGACGGGCCCCCCTACGAGCAGTACTTC.

This clonotype was seen repeatedly, ten times or more. V gene TRBV6-2 or TRBV6-3 combines with J gene TRBJ2-1, with no clear D. V dropped 6 bases and J dropped 5 bases, with 5 bases sitting between them. The CDR3 consists of 11 residues. Germline-derived CDR1 and CDR2 are MNHEY and SVGEGT. For the CDR3, the DNA is TGTGCCAGCAGCATCAACAATGAGCAGTTCTTC. This codes for CASSINNEQFF.

This clonotype was observed at least ten times. V and J are TRBV12-3 or TRBV12-4 and TRBJ2-1; 7 bases line up with TRBD2. The CDR3 covers 15 residues. The trim removed 4 bases at V and 7 bases at J, leaving 10 bases unmatched. The CDR3 sequence: CASSWVGGPQNEQFF. For the CDR3, the DNA is TGTGCCAGCAGTTGGGTGGGAGGGCCTCAGAATGAGCAGTTCTTC.

The table lists this clonotype with many counts. This chain joins TRBV11-2 and TRBJ2-7, with 8 bases identical to TRBD2. The CDR3 is 15 amino acids. With 5 bases clipped from V and 5 bases from J, the junction kept 11 bases outside the gene matches. Germline CDR1 and CDR2: SGHAT and FQNNGV. CDR3 loop: CASSLAAGVLDEQYF. Written as DNA, the CDR3 is TGTGCCAGCAGCCTCGCAGCGGGAGTTCTCGACGAGCAGTACTTC.

This clonotype has ten or more counts. The genes are TRBV5-1 and TRBJ2-1; TRBD2 matches at 9 bases. J lost 8 bases, V lost 3 bases, and 9 bases had no gene match. The CDR3 has 15 amino acids. The germline gives CDR1 SGHRS, CDR2 YFSETQ. The CDR3 protein is CASSYGLARPDEQFF. The CDR3 region has the DNA TGCGCCAGCAGCTACGGACTAGCGCGACCGGATGAGCAGTTCTTC.

In this sample, this clonotype turned up a few times. The J gene is TRBJ2-7, the V gene TRBV29-1, with 8 bases lining up with TRBD2. Germline CDR1 and CDR2: SQVTM and ANQGSEA. This CDR3 has 15 residues. The V and J ends lost 1 base and 4 bases, in that order; junction bases with no gene match: 9. For the CDR3, the DNA is TGCAGCGTTGAAGGAGGAGGAGCGGGGGATTACGAGCAGTACTTC. Translation: CSVEGGGAGDYEQYF.

This clonotype was found many times. The rearrangement joins TRBV9 to TRBJ2-5; D perhaps matches TRBD2 (6 bases). The V end lost 3 bases, the J end lost 2 bases, and 11 bases lay between the germline ends. Germline values: CDR1 SGDLS, CDR2 YYNGEE. CDR3 length: 14 residues. DNA of the CDR3: TGTGCCAGCAGCGATTCCGGGGGACAAGAGACCCAGTACTTC. Its protein is CASSDSGGQETQYF.

The chain couples TRBV2 to TRBJ2-2; 9 bases fit TRBD2. The CDR3 loop spans 16 amino acids. Germline V gives CDR1 SNHLY, CDR2 FYNNEI. V was pared by 7 bases and J by 6 bases, with 12 bases of the junction left unmatched. The CDR3 DNA reads as TGTGCCAGCAAGGGCGGGAGGGCCATTTTATCCGGGGAGCTGTTTTTT. It specifies CASKGGRAILSGELFF. Full variable domain (remainder filled in from reference TRBV2 and TRBJ2-2): EPEVTQTPSHQVTQMGQEVILRCVPISNHLYFYWYRQILGQKVEFLVSFYNNEISEKSEIFDDQFSVERPDGSNFTLKIRSTKLEDSAMYFCASKGGRAILSGELFFGEGSRLTVL.

This clonotype came up a few times. J is TRBJ2-7 and V is TRBV7-8, with D possibly TRBD1 on 5 matching bases. V lost 9 bases and J lost 7, with 19 bases in between. CDR1 and CDR2 (germline): SGHVS, FQNEAQ. This CDR3 region has 13 residues. The CDR3 is CASRQFQGYEQYF. For the CDR3, the DNA is TGTGCCAGTCGACAATTTCAGGGCTATGAGCAGTACTTC.

This clonotype was recorded at least ten times. The chain uses TRBV27 and TRBJ2-3; D might be TRBD1 (6 bases). CDR1 is MNHEY, CDR2 SMNVEV, per germline (reference sequence). Trimming shortened V by 0 bases and J by 6 bases, and 13 bases separated the two germline ends. This CDR3 is built from 15 residues. Written as DNA, the CDR3 is TGTGCCAGCAGTTTATCTGGGGGCCGGGCGGATACGCAGTATTTT. Amino acid sequence: CASSLSGGRADTQYF.

This rearrangement joins TRBV11-2 to TRBJ2-3, with D unresolved. CDR1 SGHAT and CDR2 FQNNGV come from the germline V gene. This CDR3 has 17 residues. The V and J ends lost 0 bases and 0 bases respectively, with 13 bases between them. The CDR3 loop is CASSLDTGGSSTDTQYF. The CDR3 DNA reads as TGTGCCAGCAGCTTAGATACGGGCGGTTCTAGCACAGATACGCAGTATTTT.

This clonotype showed up just a few times. The chain has TRBV6-4 and TRBJ2-2; no clear D gene. The CDR3 is 13 residues long. Per germline, CDR1 MRHNA and CDR2 SNTAGT. Trimming took 2 bases from V and 6 from J, leaving 7 bases between them. The CDR3 DNA sequence: TGTGCCAGCAGTGACGGGGAAGCCGGGGAGCTGTTTTTT. It specifies CASSDGEAGELFF.

This clonotype was recorded at least ten times. The V gene is TRBV6-5, the J gene TRBJ1-2; 8 bases agree with TRBD1. This CDR3 comprises 15 residues. J lost 2 bases, V lost 3 bases, and 5 bases had no gene match. The germline gives CDR1 MNHEY, CDR2 SVGAGI. This CDR3 reads CASSYLDRANYGYTF. The DNA of the CDR3 is TGTGCCAGCAGTTATCTGGACAGGGCAAACTATGGCTACACCTTC.

This clonotype has at least ten counts. This chain joins TRBV14 and TRBJ2-7; D unclear. The germline V gene has CDR1 SGHDN and CDR2 FVKESK. The CDR3 consists of 12 residues. V lost 0 bases, J lost 3 bases, and 3 bases lay in between. The CDR3 reads CASSQDYYEQYF. In DNA, the CDR3 is TGTGCCAGCAGCCAAGATTACTACGAGCAGTACTTC.

This clonotype was observed at least ten times. The V and J genes are TRBV25-1 and TRBJ2-1; 10 bases are shared with TRBD1. With 0 bases clipped from V and 7 bases from J, the junction kept 9 bases outside the gene matches. Germline CDR1 and CDR2: MGHDK and SYGVNS. CDR3 length equals 17 residues. This chain's CDR3 is CASSEYVTGGMLNEQFF. CDR3 in DNA: TGTGCCAGCAGTGAATACGTGACAGGGGGCATGTTAAATGAGCAGTTCTTC.

This clonotype was counted ten times or more. This sequence joins TRBV4-3 and TRBJ2-3; unclear D gene. Germline V CDR1 and CDR2: LGHNA, YSLEER. The CDR3 is made up of 14 amino acids. V lost 0 bases and J lost 6, with 10 bases in between. The CDR3 reads CASSQEPLGDTQYF. The DNA for the CDR3 is TGCGCCAGCAGCCAAGAACCCCTCGGGGATACGCAGTATTTT.